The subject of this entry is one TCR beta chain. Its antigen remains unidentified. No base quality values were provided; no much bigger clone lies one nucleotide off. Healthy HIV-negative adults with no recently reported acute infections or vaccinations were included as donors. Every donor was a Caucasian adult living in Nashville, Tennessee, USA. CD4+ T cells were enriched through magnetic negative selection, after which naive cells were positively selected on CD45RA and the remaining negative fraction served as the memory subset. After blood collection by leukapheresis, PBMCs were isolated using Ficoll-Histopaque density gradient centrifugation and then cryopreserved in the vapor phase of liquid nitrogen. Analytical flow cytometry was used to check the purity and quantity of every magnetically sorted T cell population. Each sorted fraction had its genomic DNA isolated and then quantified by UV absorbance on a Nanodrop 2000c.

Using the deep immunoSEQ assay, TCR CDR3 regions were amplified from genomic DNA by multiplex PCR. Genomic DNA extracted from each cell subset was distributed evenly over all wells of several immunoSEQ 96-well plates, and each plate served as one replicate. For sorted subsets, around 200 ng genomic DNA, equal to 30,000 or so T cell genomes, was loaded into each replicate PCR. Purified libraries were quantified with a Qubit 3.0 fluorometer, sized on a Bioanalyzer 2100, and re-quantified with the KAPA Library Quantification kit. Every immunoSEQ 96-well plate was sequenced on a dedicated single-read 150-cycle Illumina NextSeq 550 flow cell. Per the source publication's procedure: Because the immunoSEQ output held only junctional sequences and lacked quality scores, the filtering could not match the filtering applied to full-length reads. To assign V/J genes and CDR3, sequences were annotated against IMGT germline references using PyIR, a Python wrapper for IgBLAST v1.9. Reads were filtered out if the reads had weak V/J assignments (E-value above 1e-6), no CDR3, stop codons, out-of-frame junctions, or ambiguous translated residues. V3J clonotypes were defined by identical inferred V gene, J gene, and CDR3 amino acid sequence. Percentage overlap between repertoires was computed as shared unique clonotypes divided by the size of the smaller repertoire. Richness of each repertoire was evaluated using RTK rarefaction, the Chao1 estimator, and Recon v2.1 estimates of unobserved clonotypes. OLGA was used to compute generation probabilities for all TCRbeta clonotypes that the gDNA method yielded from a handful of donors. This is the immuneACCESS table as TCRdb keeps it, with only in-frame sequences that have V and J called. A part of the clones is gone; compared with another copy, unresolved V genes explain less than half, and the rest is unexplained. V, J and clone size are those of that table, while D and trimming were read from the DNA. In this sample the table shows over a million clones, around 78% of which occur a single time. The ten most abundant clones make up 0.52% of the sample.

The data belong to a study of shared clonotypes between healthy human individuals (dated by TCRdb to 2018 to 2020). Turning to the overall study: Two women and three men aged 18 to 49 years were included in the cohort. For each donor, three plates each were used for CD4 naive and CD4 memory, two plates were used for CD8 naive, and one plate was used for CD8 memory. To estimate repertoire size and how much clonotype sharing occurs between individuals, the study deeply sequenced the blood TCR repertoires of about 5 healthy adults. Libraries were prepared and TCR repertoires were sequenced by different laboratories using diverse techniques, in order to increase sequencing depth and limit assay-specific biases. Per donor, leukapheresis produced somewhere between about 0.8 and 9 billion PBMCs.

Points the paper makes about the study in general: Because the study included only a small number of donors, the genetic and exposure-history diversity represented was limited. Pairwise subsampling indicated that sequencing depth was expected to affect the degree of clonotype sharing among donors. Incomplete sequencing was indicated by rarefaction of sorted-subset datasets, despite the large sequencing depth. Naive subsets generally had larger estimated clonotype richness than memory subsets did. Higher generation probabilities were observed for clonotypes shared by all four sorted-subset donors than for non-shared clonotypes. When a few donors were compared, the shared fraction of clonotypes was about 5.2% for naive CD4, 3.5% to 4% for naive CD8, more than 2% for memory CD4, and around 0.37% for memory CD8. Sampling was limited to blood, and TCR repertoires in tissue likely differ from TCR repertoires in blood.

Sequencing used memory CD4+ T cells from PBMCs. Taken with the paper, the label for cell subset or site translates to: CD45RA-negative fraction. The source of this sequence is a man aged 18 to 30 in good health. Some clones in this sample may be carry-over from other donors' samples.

The nucleotides are TGTGCCAGCAGTTTACAGGGGGCGGGTGCAGATACGCAGTATTTT. Translated, it reads CASSLQGAGADTQYF. Recombination joined TRBV28 with TRBJ2-3; 8 bases in the junction line up with TRBD1. From its cysteine to its phenylalanine, the CDR3 spans 15 amino acids. Just CDR3 DNA is preserved here, 45 bases in frame from base 1. Trimming leaves V shorter by 2 bases and J shorter by 4 bases, with the junction holding 5 bases beyond the gene matches. CDR1 and CDR2, looked up from the germline V gene, are MDHEN and SYDVKM.